This TCR beta chain was found in a study of T-cell memory formation after mild COVID-19. This clonotype turned up a few times. MiXCR, applied by TCRdb to the 5' RACE reads, yields one record per CDR3 protein. The data contain about 440,000 distinct CDR3 sequences, about 19% of them singletons. The V segment lost 1 base and the J segment 3 bases; nucleotides outside the gene matches: 16. Germline loops: CDR1 DFQATT, CDR2 SNEGSKA (reference sequence). The CDR3 has 18 amino acids. Source material: PBMCs or a T cell subset sorted from them (not recorded which). This sequence was found in an adult woman who had mild COVID-19 (a few samples of this study predate the infection). Cell type and time point are not known. The V call is TRBV20-1, the J call TRBJ2-7, with TRBD2 identical over 9 bases. This CDR3 reads CSARASSPRLAGHYEQYF. CDR3 DNA sequence: TGCAGTGCTAGAGCTTCGAGTCCCCGGCTAGCGGGACACTACGAGCAGTACTTC.